This entry features one TCR beta chain sequence. This clone came up a few times. What this receptor recognizes is not known. One base away there is no much larger clone; base qualities are not given. These data belong to a study of blood T cell repertoires in COVID-19 (dated by TCRdb to about 2020). As for the study more broadly: Samples from collaborators originated in the United States, Italy and Spain and spanned both the acute and convalescent phases of COVID-19. The material from the prospective study consisted of cDNA or gDNA derived from T cells, B-cell-depleted T cells, or PBMCs. Deeply sampled blood TCRbeta repertoires from subjects exposed to, actively infected with, or recovered from COVID-19 were included in the dataset. The repertoires were released in a freely available public database intended as a resource for research on the immune response to SARS-CoV-2. The samples were drawn from two sources: the first 160 participants of the ongoing ImmuneRACE study, and about 1,300 subjects contributed by 6 global collaborators. A de-identified subject ID, COVID-19 status, age in years and sex were almost always included in the sample metadata. Where available, HLA class I and class II types were taken from metadata supplied by the sample provider and were not determined by assay-based typing.

The collaborating institutions used their own protocols to collect whole blood in K2EDTA tubes. For TCRbeta analysis, collaborator samples were shipped as frozen whole blood, as isolated PBMCs, or as DNA extracted from either sample type. The immunoSEQ Assay, a bias-controlled multiplex PCR, was used to amplify TCRbeta CDR3 regions from genomic DNA. In the source study's methods: The number of nucleated cells in each sample was estimated by amplification of reference gene primers within the assay. Sequence reads were collapsed and filtered to measure the absolute abundance of every unique TCRbeta CDR3 rearrangement. For each sample, productive Simpson clonality was calculated as the square root of Simpson's diversity index across productive rearrangements. Entries here come from immuneACCESS through TCRdb and include only in-frame sequences with V and J called. Some clones fail to appear in such tables; in the studies checked, an unresolved V gene covers under half of the shortfall, and the cause of the remainder is unknown. The V and J calls and clone size are taken from that table; D and trimming were inferred from the DNA. The sample records approximately 60,000 clones, approximately 89% of which are singletons. The ten biggest clones cover about 7% of the sample.

Findings and caveats that apply to the study as a whole: How much clinical and demographic metadata was included differed by source and by participant, and the metadata was provided uncurated.

The specimen sequenced was peripheral blood. The source of this sequence is a man aged 55 to 69 with active or convalescent COVID-19.

The DNA is as follows: TGTGCCAGCAGTGACGGTAGCGCGGGACGCTACGAGCAGTACTTC. It specifies CASSDGSAGRYEQYF. The chain uses TRBV25-1 and TRBJ2-7, and perhaps TRBD2 as D gene, on 6 matching bases. Sequences MGHDK (CDR1) and SYGVNS (CDR2) are obtained from the germline V gene. V gives up 3 bases and J gives up 3 bases, and the segment between their germline ends measures 15 bases. CDR3 length: 15 amino acids, cysteine to phenylalanine. Only the CDR3 region is kept as DNA, spanning 45 bases read in frame from base 1.